This T cell receptor (beta chain) was recorded in a study of cytomegalovirus exposure and HLA in healthy donors. This clone came up a few times. The antigen is unknown. Broader study findings: Analysis performed later found more than 15,000 TCR beta sequences associated with HLA alleles at 0.05 false discovery rate.

Both 60 Vbeta primers and 13 Jbeta primers went into the PCR. TCRdb keeps only in-frame clones here, not all; method: immunoSEQ multiplex PCR. The sample consists of 100,000 to 150,000 clones, over 9.5% of them appearing once. The CDR3 is 14 residues long. CDR1 is MGHDK, CDR2 SYGVNS, per germline. Unmatched junction bases numbered 1, after V lost 0 bases and J lost 3 bases. Material for sequencing was PBMCs. The chain carries TRBV25-1 and TRBJ2-5; 7 bases are shared with TRBD2. This TCR derives from a woman under 30 in good health and CMV-seropositive. DNA for the CDR3: TGTGCCAGCAGTGAATATGGGGGGGAAGAGACCCAGTACTTC. This translates into CASSEYGGEETQYF.